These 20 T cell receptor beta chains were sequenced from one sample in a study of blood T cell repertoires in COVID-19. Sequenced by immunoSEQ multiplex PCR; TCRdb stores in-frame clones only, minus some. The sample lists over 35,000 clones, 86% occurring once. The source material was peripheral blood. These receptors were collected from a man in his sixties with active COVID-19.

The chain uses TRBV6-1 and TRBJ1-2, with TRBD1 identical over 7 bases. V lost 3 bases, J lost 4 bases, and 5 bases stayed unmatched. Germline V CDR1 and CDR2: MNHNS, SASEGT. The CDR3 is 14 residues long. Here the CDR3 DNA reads TGTGCCAGCAGTGATAGGGGGACAGTCTATGGCTACACCTTC. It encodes CASSDRGTVYGYTF.

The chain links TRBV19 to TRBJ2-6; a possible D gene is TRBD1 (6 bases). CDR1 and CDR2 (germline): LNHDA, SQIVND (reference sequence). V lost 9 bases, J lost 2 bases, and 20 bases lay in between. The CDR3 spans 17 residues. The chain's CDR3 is CASPVKTGPAGANVLTF. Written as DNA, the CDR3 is TGTGCCAGCCCCGTCAAAACAGGGCCCGCTGGGGCCAACGTCCTGACTTTC.

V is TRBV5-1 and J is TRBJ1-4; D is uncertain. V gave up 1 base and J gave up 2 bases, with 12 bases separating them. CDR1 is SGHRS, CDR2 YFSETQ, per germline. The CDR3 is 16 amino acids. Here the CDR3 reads CASSLSGGVTNEKLFF. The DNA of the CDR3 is TGCGCCAGCAGCTTGTCAGGAGGTGTCACTAATGAAAAACTGTTTTTT.

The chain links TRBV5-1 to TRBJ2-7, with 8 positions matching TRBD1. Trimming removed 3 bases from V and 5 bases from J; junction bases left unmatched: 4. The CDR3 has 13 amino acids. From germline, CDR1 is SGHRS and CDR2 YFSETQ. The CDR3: CASSSTGVNEQYF. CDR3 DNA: TGCGCCAGCAGCTCGACAGGGGTGAACGAGCAGTACTTC.

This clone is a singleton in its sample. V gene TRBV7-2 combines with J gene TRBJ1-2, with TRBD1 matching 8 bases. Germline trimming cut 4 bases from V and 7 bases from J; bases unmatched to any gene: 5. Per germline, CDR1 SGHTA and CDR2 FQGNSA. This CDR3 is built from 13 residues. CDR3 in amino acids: CASSSTGTGGYTF. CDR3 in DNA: TGTGCCAGCAGCTCAACAGGGACAGGTGGCTACACCTTC.

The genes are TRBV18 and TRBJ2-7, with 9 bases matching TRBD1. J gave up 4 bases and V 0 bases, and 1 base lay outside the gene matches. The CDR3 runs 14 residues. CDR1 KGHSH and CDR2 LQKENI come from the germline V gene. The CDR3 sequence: CASSPPGQGYEQYF. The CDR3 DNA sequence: TGTGCCAGCTCACCACCAGGACAGGGGTACGAGCAGTACTTC. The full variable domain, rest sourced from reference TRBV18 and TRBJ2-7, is NAGVMQNPRHLVRRRGQEARLRCSPMKGHSHVYWYRQLPEEGLKFMVYLQKENIIDESGMPKERFSAEFPKEGPSILRIQQVVRGDSAAYFCASSPPGQGYEQYFGPGTRLTVT.

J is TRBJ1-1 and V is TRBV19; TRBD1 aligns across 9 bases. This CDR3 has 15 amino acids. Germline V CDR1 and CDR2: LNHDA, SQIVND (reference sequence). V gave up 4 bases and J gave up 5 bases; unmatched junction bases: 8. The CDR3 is CASSTDRGFGTEAFF. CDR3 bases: TGTGCCAGTAGTACGGACAGGGGATTTGGGACTGAAGCTTTCTTT.

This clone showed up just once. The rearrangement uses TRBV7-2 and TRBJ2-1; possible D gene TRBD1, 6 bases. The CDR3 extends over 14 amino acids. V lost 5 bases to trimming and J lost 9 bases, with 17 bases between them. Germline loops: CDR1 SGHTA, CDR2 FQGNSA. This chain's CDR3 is CASSHSRGPREQFF. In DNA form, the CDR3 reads TGTGCCAGCAGCCACTCCAGGGGCCCCCGTGAGCAGTTCTTC.

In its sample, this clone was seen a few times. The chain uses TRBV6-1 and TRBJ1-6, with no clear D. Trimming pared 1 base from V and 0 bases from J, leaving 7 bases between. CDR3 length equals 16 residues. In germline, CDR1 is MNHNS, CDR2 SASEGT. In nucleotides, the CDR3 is TGTGCCAGCAGTGAAGGGAGGAGCTCCTATAATTCACCCCTCCACTTT. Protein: CASSEGRSSYNSPLHF.

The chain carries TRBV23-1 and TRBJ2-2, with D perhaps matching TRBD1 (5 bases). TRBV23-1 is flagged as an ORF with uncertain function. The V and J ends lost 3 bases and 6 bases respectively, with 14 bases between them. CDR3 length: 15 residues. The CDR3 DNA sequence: TGCGCCAGCAGTCAGGGCAGGGAACGGGCCGGGGAGCTGTTTTTT. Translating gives CASSQGRERAGELFF.

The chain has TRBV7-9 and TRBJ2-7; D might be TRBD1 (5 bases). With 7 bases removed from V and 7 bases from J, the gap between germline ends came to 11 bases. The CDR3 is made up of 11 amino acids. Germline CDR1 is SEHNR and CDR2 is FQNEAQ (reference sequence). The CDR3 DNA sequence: TGTGCCAGCAAAGGGGCCGGGGAGCAGTACTTC. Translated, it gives CASKGAGEQYF.

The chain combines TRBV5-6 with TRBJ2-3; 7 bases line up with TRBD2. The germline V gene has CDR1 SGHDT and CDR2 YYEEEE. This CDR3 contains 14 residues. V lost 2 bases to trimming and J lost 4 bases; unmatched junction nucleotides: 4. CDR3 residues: CASSFERGPDTQYF. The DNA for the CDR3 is TGTGCCAGCAGCTTTGAGCGGGGCCCAGATACGCAGTATTTT.

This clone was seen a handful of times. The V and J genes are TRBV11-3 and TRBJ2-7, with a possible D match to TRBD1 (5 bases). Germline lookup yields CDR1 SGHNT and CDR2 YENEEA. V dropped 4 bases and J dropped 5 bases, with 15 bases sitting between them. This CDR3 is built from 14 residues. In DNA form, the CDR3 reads TGTGCCAGCAGCTCTGTGGCAGGGAACAACGAGCAGTACTTC. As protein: CASSSVAGNNEQYF.

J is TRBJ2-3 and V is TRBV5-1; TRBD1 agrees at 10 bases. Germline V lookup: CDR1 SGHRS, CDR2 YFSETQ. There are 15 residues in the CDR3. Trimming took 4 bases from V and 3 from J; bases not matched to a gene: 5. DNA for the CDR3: TGCGCCAGCAGCGAGGGACAGGGGAGGACAGATACGCAGTATTTT. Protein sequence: CASSEGQGRTDTQYF.

In nucleotides, the CDR3 is TGTGCCAGCTCACCACCGGGAGAGACTGAGCAGTTCTTC. Protein sequence: CASSPPGETEQFF. The V and J genes are TRBV18 and TRBJ2-1; tentative D call: TRBD2 (5 bases). The CDR3 is 13 amino acids. Trimming left V 0 bases short and J 9 bases short, with 9 bases between. Germline V gene lookup returns CDR1 KGHSH and CDR2 LQKENI.

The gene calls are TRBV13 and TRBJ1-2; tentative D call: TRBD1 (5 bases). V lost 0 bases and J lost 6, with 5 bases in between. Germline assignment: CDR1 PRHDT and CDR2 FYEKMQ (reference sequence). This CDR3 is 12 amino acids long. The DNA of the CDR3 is TGTGCCAGCAGCTTAGGCAGGGATGGCTACACCTTC. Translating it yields CASSLGRDGYTF.

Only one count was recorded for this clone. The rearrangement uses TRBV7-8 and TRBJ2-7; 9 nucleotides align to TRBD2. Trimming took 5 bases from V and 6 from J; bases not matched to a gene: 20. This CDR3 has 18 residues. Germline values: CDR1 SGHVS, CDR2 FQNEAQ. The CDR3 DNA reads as TGTGCCAGCAGCCCATTGGGGCTAGCGGGATCGGGGGGTGGCGAGCAGTACTTC. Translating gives CASSPLGLAGSGGGEQYF.

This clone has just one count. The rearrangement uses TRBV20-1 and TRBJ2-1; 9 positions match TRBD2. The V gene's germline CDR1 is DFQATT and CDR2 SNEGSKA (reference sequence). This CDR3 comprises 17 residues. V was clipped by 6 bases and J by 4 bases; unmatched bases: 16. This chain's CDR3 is CSASLLGREGLYNEQFF. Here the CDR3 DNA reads TGCAGTGCGAGTCTCCTGGGGCGGGAGGGCCTTTACAATGAGCAGTTCTTC.

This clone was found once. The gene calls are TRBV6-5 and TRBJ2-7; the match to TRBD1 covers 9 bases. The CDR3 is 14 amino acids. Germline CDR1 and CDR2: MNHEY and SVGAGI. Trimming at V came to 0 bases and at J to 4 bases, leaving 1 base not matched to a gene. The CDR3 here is CASSYSGQGYEQYF. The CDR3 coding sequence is TGTGCCAGCAGTTACTCGGGACAGGGTTACGAGCAGTACTTC.

DNA for the CDR3: TGTGCCATCAGTACAGGGGGAAGCACTGAAGCTTTCTTT. This encodes CAISTGGSTEAFF. J is TRBJ1-1 and V is TRBV10-3, with 8 bases that match TRBD1. The CDR3 length is 13 residues. V lost 5 bases and J lost 4; bases outside the gene matches: 3. Germline assignment: CDR1 ENHRY and CDR2 SYGVKD.